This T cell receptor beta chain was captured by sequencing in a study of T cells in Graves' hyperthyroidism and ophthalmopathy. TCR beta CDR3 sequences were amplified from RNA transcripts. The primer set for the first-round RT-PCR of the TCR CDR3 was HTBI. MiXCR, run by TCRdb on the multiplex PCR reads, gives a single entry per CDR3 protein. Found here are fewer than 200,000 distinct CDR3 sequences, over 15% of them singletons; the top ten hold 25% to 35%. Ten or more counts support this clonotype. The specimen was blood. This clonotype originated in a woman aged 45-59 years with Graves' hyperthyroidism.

CDR3 residues: CATSDFPSLNTGELFF. DNA for the CDR3: TGTGCCACCAGTGATTTTCCCAGCTTGAACACCGGGGAGCTGTTTTTT. The chain employs TRBV24-1 and TRBJ2-2; the D is unclear. The germline CDR1 and CDR2 sequences are KGHDR and SFDVKD. The CDR3 sequence is 16 residues long. V lost 1 base and J lost 1, with 9 bases in between.